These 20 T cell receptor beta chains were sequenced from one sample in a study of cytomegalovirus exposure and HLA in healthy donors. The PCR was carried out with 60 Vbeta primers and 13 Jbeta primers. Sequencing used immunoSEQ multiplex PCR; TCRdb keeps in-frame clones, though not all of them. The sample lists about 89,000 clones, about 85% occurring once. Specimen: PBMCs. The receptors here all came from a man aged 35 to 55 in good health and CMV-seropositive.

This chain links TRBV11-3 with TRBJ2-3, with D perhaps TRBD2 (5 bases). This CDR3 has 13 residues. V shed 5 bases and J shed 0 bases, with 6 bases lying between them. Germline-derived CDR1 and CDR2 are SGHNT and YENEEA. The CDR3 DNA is TGTGCCAGCAGCACGGGGAGCACAGATACGCAGTATTTT. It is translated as CASSTGSTDTQYF. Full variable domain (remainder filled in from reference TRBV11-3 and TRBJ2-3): EAGVVQSPRYKIIEKKQPVAFWCNPISGHNTLYWYLQNLGQGPELLIRYENEEAVDDSQLPKDRFSAERLKGVDSTLKIQPAELGDSAVYLCASSTGSTDTQYFGPGTRLTVL.

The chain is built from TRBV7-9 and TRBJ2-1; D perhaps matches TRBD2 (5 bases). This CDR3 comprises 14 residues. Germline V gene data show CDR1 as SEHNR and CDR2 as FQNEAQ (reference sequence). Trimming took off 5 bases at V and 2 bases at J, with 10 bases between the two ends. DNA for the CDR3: TGTGCCAGCAGCGAAGGAGGTGCCTACAATGAGCAGTTCTTC. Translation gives CASSEGGAYNEQFF.

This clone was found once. The CDR3 nucleotides are TGTGCCAGCAGCTCGCCGGGACAGGGGTTTAACGAGCAGTACTTC. It encodes CASSSPGQGFNEQYF. This chain connects TRBV7-9 to TRBJ2-7; 10 nucleotides match TRBD1. V was pared by 4 bases and J by 5 bases, with 8 bases of the junction left unmatched. Germline V gene data show CDR1 as SEHNR and CDR2 as FQNEAQ (reference sequence). CDR3 size: 15 residues.

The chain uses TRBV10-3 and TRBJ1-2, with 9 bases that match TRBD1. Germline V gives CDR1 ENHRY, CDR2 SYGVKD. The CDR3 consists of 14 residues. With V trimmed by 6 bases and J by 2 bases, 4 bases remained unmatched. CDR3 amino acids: CAISRTGENYGYTF. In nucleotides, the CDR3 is TGTGCCATCAGCCGGACAGGGGAAAACTATGGCTACACCTTC.

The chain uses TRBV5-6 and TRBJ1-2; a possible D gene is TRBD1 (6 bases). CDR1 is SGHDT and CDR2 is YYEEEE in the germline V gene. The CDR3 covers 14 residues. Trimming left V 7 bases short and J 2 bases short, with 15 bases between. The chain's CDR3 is CASSPRGGNYGYTF. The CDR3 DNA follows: TGTGCCAGCTCCCCACGAGGGGGAAACTATGGCTACACCTTC.

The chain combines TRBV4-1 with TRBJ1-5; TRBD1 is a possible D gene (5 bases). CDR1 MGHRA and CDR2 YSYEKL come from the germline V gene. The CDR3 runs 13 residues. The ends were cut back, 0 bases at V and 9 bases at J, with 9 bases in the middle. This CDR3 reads CASSQDGAPPQHF. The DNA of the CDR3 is TGCGCCAGCAGCCAAGATGGGGCGCCGCCCCAGCATTTT.

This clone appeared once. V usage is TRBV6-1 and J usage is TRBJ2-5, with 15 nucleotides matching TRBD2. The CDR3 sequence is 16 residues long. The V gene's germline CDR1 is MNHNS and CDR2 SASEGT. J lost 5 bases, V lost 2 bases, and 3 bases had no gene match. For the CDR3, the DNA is TGTGCCAGCAGTGAAATCGGGACTAGCGGGAGGGAGACCCAGTACTTC. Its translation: CASSEIGTSGRETQYF.

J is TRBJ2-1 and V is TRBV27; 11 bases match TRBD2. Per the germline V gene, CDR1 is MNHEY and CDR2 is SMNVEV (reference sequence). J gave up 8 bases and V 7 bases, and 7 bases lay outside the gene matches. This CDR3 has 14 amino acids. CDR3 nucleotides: TGTGCCAGCAAAAGACTAGCGGGGAGGGATGAGCAGTTCTTC. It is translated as CASKRLAGRDEQFF.

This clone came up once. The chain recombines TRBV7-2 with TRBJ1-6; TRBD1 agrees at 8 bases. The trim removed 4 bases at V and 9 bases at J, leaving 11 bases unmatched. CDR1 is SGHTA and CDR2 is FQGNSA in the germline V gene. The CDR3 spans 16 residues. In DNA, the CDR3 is TGTGCCAGCAGCTCCGCGGCAGGGGGCGCGTCTTCACCCCTCCACTTT. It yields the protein CASSSAAGGASSPLHF.

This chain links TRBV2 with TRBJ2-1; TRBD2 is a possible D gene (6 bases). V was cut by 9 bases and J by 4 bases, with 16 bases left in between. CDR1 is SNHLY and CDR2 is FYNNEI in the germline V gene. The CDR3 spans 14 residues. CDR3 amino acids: CARGLSGHYNEQFF. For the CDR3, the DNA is TGTGCCAGGGGACTTAGCGGTCATTACAATGAGCAGTTCTTC.

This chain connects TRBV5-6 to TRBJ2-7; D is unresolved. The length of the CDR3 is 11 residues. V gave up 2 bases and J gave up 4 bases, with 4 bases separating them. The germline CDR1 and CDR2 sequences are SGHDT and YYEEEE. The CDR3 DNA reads TGTGCCAGCAGCTTAGCATACGAGCAGTACTTC. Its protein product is CASSLAYEQYF.

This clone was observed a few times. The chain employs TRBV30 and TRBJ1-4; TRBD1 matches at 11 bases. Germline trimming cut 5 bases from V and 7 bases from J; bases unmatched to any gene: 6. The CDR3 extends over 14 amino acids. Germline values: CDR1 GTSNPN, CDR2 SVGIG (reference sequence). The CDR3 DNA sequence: TGTGCCTGGGGGGGAGGGACAGGGGGTGAAAAACTGTTTTTT. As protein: CAWGGGTGGEKLFF.

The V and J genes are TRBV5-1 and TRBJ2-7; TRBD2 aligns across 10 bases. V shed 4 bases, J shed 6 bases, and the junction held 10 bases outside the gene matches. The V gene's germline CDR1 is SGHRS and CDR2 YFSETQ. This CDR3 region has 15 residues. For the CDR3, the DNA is TGCGCCAGCAGCGTGAAAGCGGGGGGGGCAGGCGAGCAGTACTTC. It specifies CASSVKAGGAGEQYF.

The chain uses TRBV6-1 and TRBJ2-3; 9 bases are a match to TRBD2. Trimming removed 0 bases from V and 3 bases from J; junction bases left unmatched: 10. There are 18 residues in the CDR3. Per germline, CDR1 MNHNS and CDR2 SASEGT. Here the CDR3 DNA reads TGTGCCAGCAGTGAAGCCCTTATTAGCGGGAGTGTGACAGATACGCAGTATTTT. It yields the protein CASSEALISGSVTDTQYF.

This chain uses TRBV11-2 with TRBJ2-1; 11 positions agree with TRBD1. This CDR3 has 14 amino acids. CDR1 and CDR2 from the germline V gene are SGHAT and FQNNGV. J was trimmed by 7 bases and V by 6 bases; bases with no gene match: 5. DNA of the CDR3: TGTGCCAGCAGTGGACAGGGGGCTGTTAATGAGCAGTTCTTC. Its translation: CASSGQGAVNEQFF.

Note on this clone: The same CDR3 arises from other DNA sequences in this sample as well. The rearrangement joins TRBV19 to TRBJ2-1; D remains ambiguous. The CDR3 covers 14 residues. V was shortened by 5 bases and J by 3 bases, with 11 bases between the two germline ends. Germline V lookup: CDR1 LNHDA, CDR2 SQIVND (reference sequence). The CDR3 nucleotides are TGTGCCAGTAGTTGGCGGCTCGGCTACAATGAGCAGTTCTTC. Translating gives CASSWRLGYNEQFF.

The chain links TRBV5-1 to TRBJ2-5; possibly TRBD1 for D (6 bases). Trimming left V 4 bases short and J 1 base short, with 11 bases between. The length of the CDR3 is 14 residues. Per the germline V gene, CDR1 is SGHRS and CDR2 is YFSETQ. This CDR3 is CASSLQGTQETQYF. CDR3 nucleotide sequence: TGCGCCAGCAGCCTCCAGGGGACCCAAGAGACCCAGTACTTC.

CDR3 loop: CASSSRGGPSYEQYF. For the CDR3, the DNA is TGTGCCAGCAGCTCCCGCGGGGGGCCCTCCTACGAGCAGTACTTC. This sequence joins TRBV11-3 and TRBJ2-5; 8 bases are a match to TRBD2. The end of the DNA is better explained by TRBJ2-7, so the J call may be wrong. Germline V gene sequence: CDR1 SGHNT, CDR2 YENEEA. There are 15 residues in the CDR3.

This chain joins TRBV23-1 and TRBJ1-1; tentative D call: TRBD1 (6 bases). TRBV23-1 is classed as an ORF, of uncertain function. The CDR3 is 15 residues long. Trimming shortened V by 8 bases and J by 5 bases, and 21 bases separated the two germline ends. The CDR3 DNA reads TGCGCCAGCTCCCCGACCCTGCCAGGGGAAACTGAAGCTTTCTTT. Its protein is CASSPTLPGETEAFF.

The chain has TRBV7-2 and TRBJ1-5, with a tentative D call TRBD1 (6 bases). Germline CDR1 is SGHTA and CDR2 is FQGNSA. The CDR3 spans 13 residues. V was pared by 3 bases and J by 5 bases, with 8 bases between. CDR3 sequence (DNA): TGTGCCAGCAGCTTGGCAGGGGATCAGCCCCAGCATTTT. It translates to CASSLAGDQPQHF.